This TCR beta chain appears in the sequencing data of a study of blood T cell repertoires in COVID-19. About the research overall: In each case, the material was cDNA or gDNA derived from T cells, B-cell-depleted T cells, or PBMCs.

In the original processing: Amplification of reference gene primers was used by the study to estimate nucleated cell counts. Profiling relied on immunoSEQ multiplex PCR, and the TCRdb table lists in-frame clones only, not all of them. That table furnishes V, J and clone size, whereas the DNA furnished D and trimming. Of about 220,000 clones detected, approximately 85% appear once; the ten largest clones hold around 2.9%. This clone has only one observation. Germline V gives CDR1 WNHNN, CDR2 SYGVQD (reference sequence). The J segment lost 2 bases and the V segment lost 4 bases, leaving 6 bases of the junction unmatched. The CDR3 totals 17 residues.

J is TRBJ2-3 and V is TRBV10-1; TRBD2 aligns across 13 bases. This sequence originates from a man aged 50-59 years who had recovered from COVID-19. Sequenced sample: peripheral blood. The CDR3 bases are TGCGCCAGCAGTGGTGGACTAGCGGGAGTTATCACAGATACGCAGTATTTT. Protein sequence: CASSGGLAGVITDTQYF.